A selection of T cell receptor beta chains follows, all from one sample in a study of Ad26.COV2.S vaccination and SARS-CoV-2 variants. Clones were read by immunoSEQ multiplex PCR, and TCRdb kept only the in-frame ones, dropping some. This sample has about 350,000 clones, with under 95% found just once. The input for sequencing was peripheral blood, taken after recovery from COVID-19. These receptors all stem from a human donor who had recovered from COVID-19. Each CDR3 is given with its conserved first and last residue. Fields, in order: J gene, V gene, D gene, clone size, CDR3 protein, CDR3 DNA. The D gene is left open where the match is weak. Clone size is given for some rows only: seen once, a few or many times, or a class if the clone is expanded.

J gene: TRBJ1-3
V gene: TRBV3-1/TRBV3-2
D gene: TRBD1
clone size: -
CDR3 protein: CASGTGLGNTIYF
CDR3 DNA: TGTGCCTCTGGGACAGGGCTGGGAAACACCATATATTTT

J gene: TRBJ2-2
V gene: TRBV5-4
D gene: -
clone size: -
CDR3 protein: CASSRPTGELFF
CDR3 DNA: TGTGCCAGCAGCCGTCCGACCGGGGAGCTGTTTTTT

J gene: TRBJ1-1
V gene: TRBV4-3
D gene: -
clone size: -
CDR3 protein: CASSQGPGEGVNTEAFF
CDR3 DNA: TGCGCCAGCAGCCAAGGTCCAGGGGAAGGTGTGAACACTGAAGCTTTCTTT

J gene: TRBJ2-7
V gene: TRBV6-5
D gene: -
clone size: -
CDR3 protein: CASSNQGGFSYEQYF
CDR3 DNA: TGTGCCAGCAGTAACCAAGGGGGATTTTCCTACGAGCAGTACTTC

J gene: TRBJ1-2
V gene: TRBV5-1
D gene: -
clone size: -
CDR3 protein: CANSPSGFGYTF
CDR3 DNA: TGCGCCAACTCACCTTCAGGGTTTGGCTACACCTTC

J gene: TRBJ2-5
V gene: TRBV9
D gene: -
clone size: -
CDR3 protein: CASSVGPGAETQYF
CDR3 DNA: TGTGCCAGCAGCGTAGGTCCCGGGGCAGAGACCCAGTACTTC

J gene: TRBJ1-6
V gene: TRBV4-1
D gene: TRBD1
clone size: -
CDR3 protein: CASSPPRGRDNSPLHF
CDR3 DNA: TGCGCCAGCAGCCCCCCCAGGGGGAGAGATAATTCACCCCTCCACTTT

J gene: TRBJ2-6
V gene: TRBV11-2
D gene: -
clone size: -
CDR3 protein: CASSGEDTVLTF
CDR3 DNA: TGTGCCAGCAGTGGGGAGGACACGGTCCTGACTTTC

J gene: TRBJ2-3
V gene: TRBV18
D gene: -
clone size: -
CDR3 protein: CASSPDLGSPDTQYF
CDR3 DNA: TGTGCCAGCTCCCCGGATCTCGGGTCGCCGGATACGCAGTATTTT

J gene: TRBJ1-2
V gene: TRBV13
D gene: TRBD1
clone size: once
CDR3 protein: CASSDRGLQYGYTF
CDR3 DNA: TGTGCCAGCAGCGACAGGGGTTTACAGTATGGCTACACCTTC

J gene: TRBJ1-2
V gene: TRBV27
D gene: -
clone size: -
CDR3 protein: CASSLFPTANYGYTF
CDR3 DNA: TGTGCCAGCAGTTTATTCCCGACGGCCAACTATGGCTACACCTTC

J gene: TRBJ2-4
V gene: TRBV6-6
D gene: TRBD2
clone size: -
CDR3 protein: CASSYSGGENIQYF
CDR3 DNA: TGTGCCAGCAGTTATAGCGGGGGCGAAAACATTCAGTACTTC

J gene: TRBJ2-2
V gene: TRBV4-1
D gene: -
clone size: -
CDR3 protein: CASSLTGPGELFF
CDR3 DNA: TGCGCCAGCAGCCTAACAGGGCCGGGGGAGCTGTTTTTT

J gene: TRBJ2-3
V gene: TRBV9
D gene: -
clone size: -
CDR3 protein: CASSPEGEPDTQYF
CDR3 DNA: TGTGCCAGCAGCCCCGAGGGTGAGCCAGATACGCAGTATTTT

J gene: TRBJ2-5
V gene: TRBV5-8
D gene: TRBD2
clone size: -
CDR3 protein: CASSFGVAGGKETQYF
CDR3 DNA: TGTGCCAGCAGCTTCGGAGTAGCGGGGGGGAAAGAGACCCAGTACTTC

J gene: TRBJ1-1
V gene: TRBV6-5
D gene: TRBD1
clone size: -
CDR3 protein: CASRASGTGSTEAFF
CDR3 DNA: TGTGCCAGCAGAGCTTCCGGGACAGGGAGCACTGAAGCTTTCTTT

J gene: TRBJ2-7
V gene: TRBV5-4
D gene: -
clone size: -
CDR3 protein: CASSLVGQGTQQYF
CDR3 DNA: TGTGCCAGCAGCTTGGTAGGGCAGGGAACACAGCAGTACTTC

J gene: TRBJ1-1
V gene: TRBV12-3/TRBV12-4
D gene: -
clone size: once
CDR3 protein: CASSYSGVSGAFF
CDR3 DNA: TGTGCCAGCAGTTATTCAGGGGTCTCCGGGGCTTTCTTT

J gene: TRBJ2-7
V gene: TRBV2
D gene: -
clone size: few
CDR3 protein: CANLGPAGGEQYF
CDR3 DNA: TGTGCCAATCTCGGACCCGCGGGCGGCGAGCAGTACTTC

J gene: TRBJ2-2
V gene: TRBV4-3
D gene: -
clone size: -
CDR3 protein: CASSPTGVSNTGELFF
CDR3 DNA: TGCGCCAGCAGCCCTACCGGGGTCTCGAACACCGGGGAGCTGTTTTTT

J gene: TRBJ2-3
V gene: TRBV4-1
D gene: TRBD2
clone size: -
CDR3 protein: CASSQETSGGTDTQYF
CDR3 DNA: TGCGCCAGCAGCCAAGAGACTAGCGGGGGCACAGATACGCAGTATTTT

J gene: TRBJ2-1
V gene: TRBV6-1
D gene: -
clone size: -
CDR3 protein: CASSEGAERERFF
CDR3 DNA: TGTGCCAGCAGTGAAGGGGCGGAAAGGGAGCGGTTCTTC

J gene: TRBJ2-7
V gene: TRBV28
D gene: -
clone size: -
CDR3 protein: CASSLWTTGVPSYEQYF
CDR3 DNA: TGTGCCAGCAGTTTATGGACTACCGGTGTTCCGTCCTACGAGCAGTACTTC

J gene: TRBJ1-1
V gene: TRBV14
D gene: -
clone size: -
CDR3 protein: CASSQDYQLNTEAFF
CDR3 DNA: TGTGCCAGCAGCCAAGATTACCAGCTGAACACTGAAGCTTTCTTT

J gene: TRBJ1-5
V gene: TRBV7-9
D gene: -
clone size: once
CDR3 protein: CASSPQDSYNQPQHF
CDR3 DNA: TGTGCCAGCAGCCCCCAGGACAGTTACAATCAGCCCCAGCATTTT

J gene: TRBJ2-5
V gene: TRBV10-2
D gene: TRBD2
clone size: -
CDR3 protein: CATRASGGWQETQYF
CDR3 DNA: TGCGCCACACGGGCTAGCGGGGGGTGGCAAGAGACCCAGTACTTC

J gene: TRBJ2-5
V gene: TRBV15
D gene: -
clone size: -
CDR3 protein: CATSKTLTGRETQYF
CDR3 DNA: TGTGCCACCAGCAAAACGCTGACGGGTAGGGAGACCCAGTACTTC

J gene: TRBJ2-7
V gene: TRBV6-4
D gene: -
clone size: -
CDR3 protein: CASSDCGDHYEQYF
CDR3 DNA: TGTGCCAGCAGTGACTGCGGGGACCACTACGAGCAGTACTTC

J gene: TRBJ2-7
V gene: TRBV4-1
D gene: -
clone size: -
CDR3 protein: CASSQVLGQGEQYF
CDR3 DNA: TGCGCCAGCAGCCAAGTTTTGGGACAAGGCGAGCAGTACTTC

J gene: TRBJ1-4
V gene: TRBV11-2
D gene: -
clone size: -
CDR3 protein: CASSVDREKLFF
CDR3 DNA: TGTGCCAGCAGCGTGGACAGAGAAAAACTGTTTTTT

J gene: TRBJ2-7
V gene: TRBV6-5
D gene: TRBD2
clone size: -
CDR3 protein: CASSPGGVPHSEQYF
CDR3 DNA: TGTGCCAGCAGCCCGGGAGGGGTTCCTCATAGCGAGCAGTACTTC

J gene: TRBJ1-1
V gene: TRBV10-3
D gene: -
clone size: -
CDR3 protein: CAISIPDNLVWRTDTEAFF
CDR3 DNA: TGTGCCATCAGTATACCGGACAATCTCGTCTGGAGGACGGACACTGAAGCTTTCTTT

J gene: TRBJ1-5
V gene: TRBV5-1
D gene: -
clone size: -
CDR3 protein: CASSFQGRSNQPQHF
CDR3 DNA: TGCGCCAGCAGCTTTCAGGGTAGGAGCAATCAGCCCCAGCATTTT

J gene: TRBJ2-3
V gene: TRBV11-2
D gene: TRBD2
clone size: -
CDR3 protein: CASSLQRGSDTQYF
CDR3 DNA: TGTGCCAGCAGCTTACAGCGGGGATCGGATACGCAGTATTTT

J gene: TRBJ2-7
V gene: TRBV27
D gene: -
clone size: -
CDR3 protein: CASSLRGTYEQYF
CDR3 DNA: TGTGCCAGCAGTTTACGGGGGACCTACGAGCAGTACTTC

J gene: TRBJ1-3
V gene: TRBV9
D gene: -
clone size: -
CDR3 protein: CASSVRGDSSGNTIYF
CDR3 DNA: TGTGCCAGCAGCGTTAGAGGGGACTCCTCTGGAAACACCATATATTTT

J gene: TRBJ1-1
V gene: TRBV25-1
D gene: -
clone size: once
CDR3 protein: CASSLKMNTEAFF
CDR3 DNA: TGTGCCAGCAGCCTGAAGATGAACACTGAAGCTTTCTTT

J gene: TRBJ1-2
V gene: TRBV28
D gene: TRBD1
clone size: -
CDR3 protein: CASSLSGTALRGYTF
CDR3 DNA: TGTGCCAGCAGTTTATCCGGGACAGCTCTCCGGGGCTACACCTTC

J gene: TRBJ1-5
V gene: TRBV3-1/TRBV3-2
D gene: -
clone size: -
CDR3 protein: CASSQDKYGVNQPQHF
CDR3 DNA: TGTGCCAGCAGCCAAGATAAATACGGGGTCAATCAGCCCCAGCATTTT

J gene: TRBJ1-1
V gene: TRBV12-5
D gene: -
clone size: -
CDR3 protein: CASDPRGKGTEAFF
CDR3 DNA: TGTGCTAGTGACCCCAGGGGTAAAGGCACTGAAGCTTTCTTT